Each of the 14 T cell receptor beta chains below was sequenced from the same sample in a study of Ad26.COV2.S vaccination and SARS-CoV-2 variants. Treatment: approximately 18 received Ad26.COV2.S at low or high dose, single or two shots; about 5 received placebo; per-sample allocation not given. The study sampled participants on day 63 after the first vaccine or placebo injection. The assay was immunoSEQ multiplex PCR, and TCRdb's table has in-frame clones only and misses some. The data hold about 680,000 clones, with about 89% observed a single time. Here the sequenced sample was peripheral blood, taken in a trial of Ad26.COV2.S vaccine versus placebo. These receptors were collected from a person aged 18 to 59 who received the Ad26.COV2.S COVID-19 vaccine or a placebo.

V is TRBV7-2 and J is TRBJ2-1; D call uncertain. Germline-derived CDR1 and CDR2 are SGHTA and FQGNSA. CDR3 size: 15 residues. Trimming cost V 1 base and J 5 bases, with 12 bases left between them. The CDR3 region is CASSLGYFDHNEQFF. The CDR3 DNA is TGTGCCAGCAGCTTAGGTTACTTTGACCACAATGAGCAGTTCTTC. The full variable domain, completed using reference TRBV7-2 and TRBJ2-1, is GAGVSQSPSNKVTEKGKDVELRCDPISGHTALYWYRQSLGQGLEFLIYFQGNSAPDKSGLPSDRFSAERTGGSVSTLTIQRTQQEDSAVYLCASSLGYFDHNEQFFGPGTRLTVL.

This chain uses TRBV7-2 with TRBJ1-4, with TRBD1 identical over 7 bases. After removal of 5 bases from V and 5 bases from J, the junction contained 8 bases not matched to a gene. The CDR3 has 15 residues. CDR1 SGHTA and CDR2 FQGNSA come from the germline V gene. The CDR3: CASSPPGQSNEKLFF. The CDR3 DNA reads TGTGCCAGCAGCCCCCCGGGACAGAGCAATGAAAAACTGTTTTTT.

The V and J genes are TRBV7-8 and TRBJ2-5, with D possibly matching TRBD1 (5 bases). Trimming stripped 0 bases from V and 5 bases from J, with 10 bases between. Per the germline V gene, CDR1 is SGHVS and CDR2 is FQNEAQ. The CDR3 runs to 14 residues. CDR3 nucleotides: TGTGCCAGCAGCTTAGCCCCAGGGTGGGAGACCCAGTACTTC. Translated, it gives CASSLAPGWETQYF.

The CDR3 sequence is CSGRPYTFSYNEQFF. The CDR3 DNA reads as TGCAGCGGGCGTCCGTACACCTTCTCCTACAATGAGCAGTTCTTC. The V and J genes are TRBV29-1 and TRBJ2-1; D not certain. The germline V gene has CDR1 SQVTM and CDR2 ANQGSEA. V was shortened by 7 bases and J by 0 bases, with 16 bases between the two germline ends. CDR3 length equals 15 residues.

The rearrangement joins TRBV14 to TRBJ2-5, with 8 bases lining up with TRBD1. Germline V gives CDR1 SGHDN, CDR2 FVKESK. V gave up 3 bases and J gave up 5 bases; unmatched junction bases: 8. The CDR3 has 15 amino acids. The DNA for the CDR3 is TGTGCCAGCAGCCATTTGAGGACAGGGCCCGAGACCCAGTACTTC. Translating it yields CASSHLRTGPETQYF.

This chain links TRBV5-6 with TRBJ2-5; TRBD1 might be the D (5 bases). There are 14 residues in the CDR3. Germline V CDR1 and CDR2: SGHDT, YYEEEE. Trimming shortened V by 2 bases and J by 4 bases, and 12 bases separated the two germline ends. The CDR3 nucleotides are TGTGCCAGCAGCTTTGTGACAGTCACAGAGACCCAGTACTTC. Protein product: CASSFVTVTETQYF.

J is TRBJ1-6 and V is TRBV5-6; TRBD1 is a possible D gene (6 bases). Germline CDR1 SGHDT, CDR2 YYEEEE. V shed 0 bases and J shed 4 bases, with 11 bases lying between them. CDR3 length: 16 amino acids. CDR3 residues: CASSLGSGTYNSPLHF. CDR3 coding DNA: TGTGCCAGCAGCTTGGGGTCAGGGACATATAATTCACCCCTCCACTTT.

The chain uses TRBV15 and TRBJ2-5; D is perhaps TRBD2 (5 bases). Looked up from germline, CDR1 is LNHNV and CDR2 is YYDKDF (reference sequence). Trimming pared 8 bases from V and 1 base from J, leaving 11 bases between. The CDR3 has 13 amino acids. The CDR3 protein is CATRHRGQETQYF. DNA of the CDR3: TGTGCCACCCGCCACCGGGGCCAAGAGACCCAGTACTTC.

The gene calls are TRBV5-6 and TRBJ1-2, with TRBD1 matching 7 bases. V was clipped by 0 bases and J by 7 bases; unmatched bases: 6. The V gene's germline CDR1 is SGHDT and CDR2 YYEEEE. The CDR3 totals 14 residues. CDR3 protein: CASSLEYRGGGYTF. DNA of the CDR3: TGTGCCAGCAGCTTGGAGTACAGGGGTGGTGGCTACACCTTC.

The chain recombines TRBV12-3 or TRBV12-4 with TRBJ2-5; D not resolved. Between the trimmed V and J ends, which lost 0 bases and 0 bases, there was a span of 2 bases. The CDR3 runs 13 residues. CDR3 sequence reads: CASSLANQETQYF. CDR3 DNA: TGTGCCAGCAGTTTAGCGAACCAAGAGACCCAGTACTTC.

In this sample, this clone turned up a few times. The chain couples TRBV5-1 to TRBJ2-7; 9 nucleotides align to TRBD1. Germline V gene lookup returns CDR1 SGHRS and CDR2 YFSETQ. CDR3 length: 14 residues. J was trimmed by 6 bases and V by 2 bases; bases with no gene match: 6. The CDR3 region is CASSLGQGLGEQYF. Written as DNA, the CDR3 is TGCGCCAGCAGCTTAGGACAGGGGCTAGGCGAGCAGTACTTC.

The J gene is TRBJ1-1, the V gene TRBV6-6; 8 nucleotides line up with TRBD1. The junction had 9 bases not matched to a gene; V was cut back by 6 bases and J by 0 bases. The CDR3 spans 16 residues. CDR1 is MNHNY, CDR2 SVGAGI, per germline (reference sequence). The CDR3 region is CASSETGVPMNTEAFF. In DNA, the CDR3 is TGTGCCAGCAGCGAGACAGGGGTCCCAATGAACACTGAAGCTTTCTTT.

The V gene is TRBV10-3, the J gene TRBJ2-1; D possibly matches TRBD1 or TRBD2 (7 bases each). The CDR3 is 15 residues long. Germline V gene data show CDR1 as ENHRY and CDR2 as SYGVKD. Trimming took off 4 bases at V and 6 bases at J, with 16 bases between the two ends. In nucleotides, the CDR3 is TGTGCCATCAGTGGGGGGGGACAGAAATTCAATGAGCAGTTCTTC. Protein sequence: CAISGGGQKFNEQFF.

This chain connects TRBV6-5 to TRBJ2-3, with D possibly called TRBD1 or TRBD2 (5 bases each). Between the trimmed V and J ends, which lost 6 bases and 2 bases, there was a span of 15 bases. This CDR3 is built from 15 residues. Germline CDR1 and CDR2: MNHEY and SVGAGI. This CDR3 reads CASSAGTVPTDTQYF. For the CDR3, the DNA is TGTGCCAGCAGCGCCGGGACGGTCCCCACAGATACGCAGTATTTT.